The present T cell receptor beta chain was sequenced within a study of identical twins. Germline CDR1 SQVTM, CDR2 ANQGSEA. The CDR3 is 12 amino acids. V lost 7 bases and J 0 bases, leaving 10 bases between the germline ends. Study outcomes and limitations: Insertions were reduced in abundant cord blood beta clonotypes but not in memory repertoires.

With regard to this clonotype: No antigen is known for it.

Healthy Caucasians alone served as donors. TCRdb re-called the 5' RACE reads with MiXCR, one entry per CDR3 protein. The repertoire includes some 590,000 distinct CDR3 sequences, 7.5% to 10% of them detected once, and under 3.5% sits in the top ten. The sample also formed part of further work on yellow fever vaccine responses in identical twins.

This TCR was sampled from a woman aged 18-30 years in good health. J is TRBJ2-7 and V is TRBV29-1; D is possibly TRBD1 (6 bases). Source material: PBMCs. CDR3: CSAEDSSYEQYF. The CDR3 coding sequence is TGCAGCGCCGAGGACAGCTCCTACGAGCAGTACTTC.